The clone carrying this T cell receptor beta chain was detected many times. Its antigen remains unidentified. The sample comes from a study of spatial heterogeneity in lung cancer. Study-level information: Within raw reads, each unique TCR and UMI combination appeared on average more than ten times.

Study outcomes and limitations: Detection of ubiquitous tumor TCRs in blood was higher at resection than follow-up.

TCRdb re-called the 5' RACE reads through MiXCR, storing one row per CDR3 protein. The sample shows over 50,000 distinct CDR3 sequences, approximately 6.3% of them seen only once. Time point noted: sample taken at primary tumor resection. Donation came from 70 or so patients with untreated early-stage non-small cell lung cancer. Tumor, nontumor lung or frozen PBMC supplied whole RNA, sequenced without sorting. CDR1 is MDHEN and CDR2 is SYDVKM in the germline V gene. V lost 6 bases to trimming and J lost 4 bases, with 6 bases between them. The CDR3 totals 11 residues. This specimen consisted of PBMCs, obtained at surgery. The genes are TRBV28 and TRBJ1-2, with D hard to call. The sequence came from a female donor with early-stage non-small cell lung cancer. The chain's CDR3 is CASSTGYGYTF. In DNA form, the CDR3 reads TGTGCCAGCAGCACGGGCTATGGCTACACCTTC.